One and the same sample provided the 25 T cell receptor beta chains below, sequenced in a study of blood T cell repertoires in COVID-19. Libraries were prepared by immunoSEQ multiplex PCR; TCRdb keeps only in-frame clonotypes and omits some of them. The sample holds about 180,000 clones, around 88% seen once. The specimen sequenced was peripheral blood. The receptors originated from a young woman with acute or convalescent COVID-19.

The chain employs TRBV2 and TRBJ1-3; D call uncertain. The V end lost 4 bases, the J end lost 4 bases, and 8 bases lay between the germline ends. CDR1 is SNHLY, CDR2 FYNNEI, per germline. The CDR3 contains 13 residues. The CDR3 here is CASSGSSGNTIYF. The CDR3 nucleotides read TGTGCCAGCAGTGGCTCGAGCGGAAACACCATATATTTT. Full variable domain (rest looked up from reference TRBV2 and TRBJ1-3): EPEVTQTPSHQVTQMGQEVILRCVPISNHLYFYWYRQILGQKVEFLVSFYNNEISEKSEIFDDQFSVERPDGSNFTLKIRSTKLEDSAMYFCASSGSSGNTIYFGEGSWLTVV.

This clone has more than one count but fewer than ten. This chain uses TRBV7-2 with TRBJ1-4, with TRBD1 matching over 9 bases. J was trimmed by 8 bases and V by 5 bases; bases with no gene match: 12. Germline V lookup: CDR1 SGHTA, CDR2 FQGNSA. The CDR3 is 16 amino acids. As DNA, the CDR3 is TGTGCCAGCAGCCCCGACCAGGGGACAGGGTTAGAAAAACTGTTTTTT. Protein sequence: CASSPDQGTGLEKLFF.

The V gene is TRBV27, the J gene TRBJ2-2, with 10 bases that match TRBD2. CDR1 is MNHEY and CDR2 is SMNVEV in the germline V gene (reference sequence). The CDR3 has 16 residues. V lost 3 bases and J lost 7; bases outside the gene matches: 8. Here the CDR3 DNA reads TGTGCCAGCAGTTTCGAGCCACTAGCGGGGATCGGGGAGCTGTTTTTT. This encodes CASSFEPLAGIGELFF.

The rearrangement uses TRBV6-1 and TRBJ1-5; D is ambiguous. Germline V gene data show CDR1 as MNHNS and CDR2 as SASEGT. CDR3 length equals 13 residues. The V and J ends lost 3 bases and 9 bases respectively, with 12 bases between them. The CDR3 sequence: CASSDYPAGPQHF. The CDR3 region has the DNA TGTGCCAGCAGTGATTATCCCGCCGGGCCCCAGCATTTT.

V gene TRBV7-9 combines with J gene TRBJ2-1; D unclear. The V end lost 9 bases, the J end lost 2 bases, and 11 bases lay between the germline ends. In germline, CDR1 is SEHNR, CDR2 FQNEAQ (reference sequence). This CDR3 spans 13 amino acids. CDR3 loop: CASSGEAYNEQFF. For the CDR3, the DNA is TGTGCCAGTTCAGGTGAAGCCTACAATGAGCAGTTCTTC.

This rearrangement joins TRBV9 to TRBJ2-7; 7 positions agree with TRBD1. V lost 0 bases and J lost 4; bases outside the gene matches: 4. CDR3 length: 14 residues. Germline CDR1 SGDLS, CDR2 YYNGEE. CDR3 DNA sequence: TGTGCCAGCAGCGTAGGGGTGACAGGGTACGAGCAGTACTTC. Translated, it gives CASSVGVTGYEQYF.

Turning to this clone: The limits of the CDR3 on the DNA are not certain, so only TCRdb's listed CDR3 is given. The rearrangement joins TRBV6-5 to TRBJ2-1; the table's D gene call, TRBD2, was not cross checked with the DNA. Per the germline V gene, CDR1 is MNHEY and CDR2 is SVGAGI. Inclusive of both ends, the CDR3 amounts to 14 amino acids. CDR3: CASILAGKVNEQFF.

The rearrangement joins TRBV11-2 to TRBJ2-7, with unresolved D. CDR3 length: 11 residues. The V gene's germline CDR1 is SGHAT and CDR2 FQNNGV. V lost 5 bases and J 6 bases, leaving 8 bases between the germline ends. This CDR3 is CASSPVREQYF. The CDR3 bases are TGTGCCAGCAGCCCCGTCCGCGAGCAGTACTTC.

The chain combines TRBV7-9 with TRBJ2-2, with unresolved D. CDR3 length equals 14 residues. V was trimmed by 3 bases and J by 2 bases, leaving 7 bases between them. CDR1 SEHNR and CDR2 FQNEAQ come from the germline V gene (reference sequence). DNA for the CDR3: TGTGCCAGCAGCTTCCGGGTTAACACCGGGGAGCTGTTTTTT. Residues: CASSFRVNTGELFF.

This clone has just one count. The rearrangement joins TRBV5-6 to TRBJ1-2, with no clear D. Trimming shortened V by 1 base and J by 4 bases, and 14 bases separated the two germline ends. The CDR3 runs to 15 residues. CDR1 is SGHDT, CDR2 YYEEEE, per germline. DNA of the CDR3: TGTGCCAGCAGCTTGTGGTCGGTTTATTCCTATGGCTACACCTTC. This codes for CASSLWSVYSYGYTF.

The rearrangement joins TRBV5-1 to TRBJ2-3, with 7 bases that match TRBD1. Germline values: CDR1 SGHRS, CDR2 YFSETQ. Losses at the gene ends were 1 base for V and 1 base for J; bases not matched to a gene: 3. The CDR3 covers 15 residues. CDR3 in DNA: TGCGCCAGCAGCTTGACCGACAGGGGCACAGATACGCAGTATTTT. Translated: CASSLTDRGTDTQYF.

Only a few counts were recorded for this clone. The chain carries TRBV7-6 and TRBJ2-1; 8 bases agree with TRBD2. The CDR3 is 17 amino acids. Germline CDR1 is SGHVS and CDR2 is FNYEAQ. Trimming cost V 0 bases and J 6 bases; bases outside gene matches: 10. The CDR3 bases are TGTGCCAGCAGCTTAGCGGGCGGGAGGCCCCCTACCAATGAGCAGTTCTTC. Its translation: CASSLAGGRPPTNEQFF.

This chain uses TRBV2 with TRBJ1-2; no clear D. CDR1 is SNHLY and CDR2 is FYNNEI in the germline V gene. Trimming left V 6 bases short and J 0 bases short, with 11 bases between. The CDR3 consists of 14 residues. In DNA form, the CDR3 reads TGTGCCAGCAGGCGAGCGGGAGCTAACTATGGCTACACCTTC. It codes for CASRRAGANYGYTF.

This sequence joins TRBV28 and TRBJ1-1; weak D call: TRBD1 (6 bases). CDR1 MDHEN and CDR2 SYDVKM come from the germline V gene. Trimming pared 10 bases from V and 0 bases from J, leaving 12 bases between. This CDR3 has 13 amino acids. The CDR3 DNA is TGTGCCACTTGGGGGCCCGTGAACACTGAAGCTTTCTTT. Residues: CATWGPVNTEAFF.

CDR3 region: CASSWTGDFGYTF. CDR3 sequence (DNA): TGTGCCAGCAGTTGGACAGGTGACTTTGGCTACACCTTC. The chain recombines TRBV14 with TRBJ1-2; 7 nucleotides line up with TRBD1. The CDR3 contains 13 residues. Germline CDR1 SGHDN, CDR2 FVKESK. The ends lost 6 bases at V and 7 bases at J; junction bases unmatched: 8.

The chain has TRBV4-1 and TRBJ1-4, with unresolved D. The CDR3 has 16 amino acids. CDR1 is MGHRA, CDR2 YSYEKL, per germline. The ends were cut back, 1 base at V and 0 bases at J, with 9 bases in the middle. The CDR3 coding sequence is TGCGCCAGCAGCCAAGGGTACGGGGCAACTAATGAAAAACTGTTTTTT. Residues: CASSQGYGATNEKLFF.

The rearrangement links TRBV18 to TRBJ2-3; 8 positions match TRBD2. The germline gives CDR1 KGHSH, CDR2 LQKENI. The CDR3 is 19 residues long. Trimming took 1 base from V and 0 from J; bases not matched to a gene: 12. CDR3: CASSPLLFGRAASTDTQYF. CDR3 nucleotides: TGTGCCAGCTCACCACTGCTTTTCGGGAGGGCCGCTAGCACAGATACGCAGTATTTT.

On this clone: Other nucleotide sequences from this sample produce the same CDR3. CDR3 in DNA: TGTGCCAGCAGCTTAAGATCAGGGGGTTCGTCCTACGAGCAGTACTTC. This sequence encodes CASSLRSGGSSYEQYF. The chain has TRBV7-2 and TRBJ2-7, with 7 bases lining up with TRBD1. The junction had 8 bases not matched to a gene; V was cut back by 2 bases and J by 1 base. Germline V gives CDR1 SGHTA, CDR2 FQGNSA. The length of the CDR3 is 16 residues. The full variable domain, its missing parts supplied by reference TRBV7-2 and TRBJ2-7, is GAGVSQSPSNKVTEKGKDVELRCDPISGHTALYWYRQSLGQGLEFLIYFQGNSAPDKSGLPSDRFSAERTGGSVSTLTIQRTQQEDSAVYLCASSLRSGGSSYEQYFGPGTRLTVT.

On this clone: This sample includes further DNA sequences coding for the same CDR3. This chain uses TRBV3-1 (or the pseudogene TRBV3-2) with TRBJ1-5; perhaps TRBD1 as D (6 bases). This CDR3 is 13 amino acids long. With 6 bases removed from V and 6 bases from J, the gap between germline ends came to 12 bases. From germline, CDR1 is LGHDT and CDR2 YNNKEL (reference sequence). The CDR3 protein is CASSRMGAQPQHF. CDR3 nucleotide sequence: TGTGCCAGCAGTCGCATGGGGGCTCAGCCCCAGCATTTT.

The rearrangement uses TRBV30 and TRBJ2-5; D might be TRBD1 (6 bases). V was cut by 2 bases and J by 14 bases, with 18 bases left in between. Germline CDR1 is GTSNPN and CDR2 is SVGIG (reference sequence). This CDR3 comprises 12 residues. In nucleotides, the CDR3 is TGTGCCTGGAGTTTAGACAGGCCCCACCGATACTTC. The encoded protein is CAWSLDRPHRYF. The full variable domain, its missing parts supplied by reference TRBV30 and TRBJ2-5, is SQTIHQWPATLVQPVGSPLSLECTVEGTSNPNLYWYRQAAGRGLQLLFYSVGIGQISSEVPQNLSASRPQDRQFILSSKKLLLSDSGFYLCAWSLDRPHRYFGPGTRLLVL.

The V gene is TRBV4-2, the J gene TRBJ1-3; the D gene is possibly TRBD1 (6 bases). The CDR3 totals 14 residues. The V and J ends lost 4 bases and 4 bases respectively, with 11 bases between them. In germline, CDR1 is LGHNA, CDR2 YNFKEQ. The DNA of the CDR3 is TGTGCCAGCAGCCTCTTGGGACACGGAAACACCATATATTTT. It codes for CASSLLGHGNTIYF.

This chain joins TRBV2 and TRBJ1-1; D is uncertain. CDR3 size: 13 residues. Trimming removed 0 bases from V and 11 bases from J, with 13 bases in between. The germline V gene encodes CDR1 SNHLY and CDR2 FYNNEI. The CDR3, as DNA: TGTGCCAGCAGTGAAGCGCCGGGGAACTTGGCTTTCTTT. It specifies CASSEAPGNLAFF.

The chain recombines TRBV7-6 with TRBJ2-5; 9 bases line up with TRBD2. V was clipped by 6 bases and J by 3 bases; unmatched bases: 2. Germline loops: CDR1 SGHVS, CDR2 FNYEAQ. The CDR3 extends over 13 amino acids. CDR3 sequence: CASRLAGKETQYF. The CDR3 DNA reads as TGTGCCAGCAGACTAGCGGGCAAAGAGACCCAGTACTTC.

The chain employs TRBV5-1 and TRBJ2-1; 10 nucleotides match TRBD2. CDR3 length: 14 amino acids. V shed 2 bases and J 8 bases; nucleotides not matched to a gene: 4. Germline-derived CDR1 and CDR2 are SGHRS and YFSETQ. CDR3 coding DNA: TGCGCCAGCAGCTTAGCGGGAGGGCCGGATGAGCAGTTCTTC. Amino acids: CASSLAGGPDEQFF.

This clone was observed a single time. CDR3 region: CATSDWKGPGANVLTF. The DNA for the CDR3 is TGTGCCACCAGTGATTGGAAGGGGCCTGGGGCCAACGTCCTGACTTTC. The chain uses TRBV24-1 and TRBJ2-6; a weak D match, TRBD1 (5 bases). V dropped 2 bases and J dropped 2 bases, with 9 bases sitting between them. CDR3 length equals 16 residues. Looked up from germline, CDR1 is KGHDR and CDR2 is SFDVKD.